A selection of T cell receptor beta chains follows, all from one sample in a study of cytomegalovirus exposure and HLA in healthy donors. The assay was immunoSEQ multiplex PCR, and TCRdb's table has in-frame clones only and misses some. Found here are more than 150,000 clones, roughly 80% of them singletons; the top ten hold less than 9.5%. The specimen was PBMCs. The receptor source for this set is a woman in her forties in good health and CMV-seropositive. Each CDR3 is given with its conserved first and last residue. D genes are given only for firm matches. Clone size appears in some rows only: once, few, many, or a class for an expanded clone.

v_gene	abundance	d_gene	j_gene	CDR3aa	CDR3nt
TRBV11-2	NA	TRBD1	TRBJ2-7	CASSFGTGAPGEQYF	TGTGCCAGCAGTTTCGGGACAGGGGCCCCGGGCGAGCAGTACTTC
TRBV9	NA	NA	TRBJ2-2	CASSVGTRDTGELFF	TGTGCCAGCAGCGTGGGTACTAGGGACACCGGGGAGCTGTTTTTT
TRBV7-2	NA	NA	TRBJ1-1	CASSSGGRVNEAFF	TGTGCCAGCAGCTCTGGGGGCAGGGTTAATGAAGCTTTCTTT
TRBV29-1	NA	NA	TRBJ1-5	CSVQGPDPQHF	TGCAGCGTTCAGGGTCCCGATCCCCAGCATTTT
TRBV2	NA	NA	TRBJ2-3	CASSPDTTDTQYF	TGTGCCAGCAGCCCGGACACTACAGATACGCAGTATTTT
TRBV2	NA	NA	TRBJ2-2	CASSSGVGNTGELFF	TGTGCCAGCAGCTCAGGGGTAGGGAACACCGGGGAGCTGTTTTTT
TRBV5-1	NA	TRBD2	TRBJ2-3	CASSLKLAGGYTDTQYF	TGCGCCAGCAGCTTGAAACTAGCGGGAGGGTACACAGATACGCAGTATTTT
TRBV15	once	TRBD2	TRBJ2-2	CATSRALAGSNTGELFF	TGTGCCACCAGCAGAGCCCTAGCGGGGTCGAACACCGGGGAGCTGTTTTTT
TRBV11-2	NA	TRBD1	TRBJ2-7	CASSSDRAGEQYF	TGTGCCAGCAGCTCCGACAGGGCAGGCGAGCAGTACTTC
TRBV28	NA	TRBD1	TRBJ2-7	CASHLRQGAYEQYF	TGTGCCAGCCACCTAAGACAGGGTGCCTACGAGCAGTACTTC
TRBV11-2	NA	NA	TRBJ1-3	CASSLLRSGNTIYF	TGTGCCAGCAGCTTGTTGCGCTCTGGAAACACCATATATTTT
TRBV5-6	NA	TRBD1	TRBJ1-3	CASSLEGQGRNTIYF	TGTGCCAGCAGCTTGGAGGGACAGGGGCGAAACACCATATATTTT
TRBV30	NA	NA	TRBJ1-3	CAWGLDSSGNTIYF	TGTGCCTGGGGGCTCGACAGCTCTGGAAACACCATATATTTT
TRBV9	few	TRBD2	TRBJ2-3	CASSVSSGSGTDTQYF	TGTGCCAGCAGCGTATCTAGCGGGAGCGGCACAGATACGCAGTATTTT
TRBV2	few	TRBD1	TRBJ1-1	CASSGQGVEAFF	TGTGCCAGCAGTGGACAGGGTGTTGAAGCTTTCTTT
TRBV28	NA	NA	TRBJ2-2	CASKTATGELFF	TGTGCCAGCAAGACTGCCACCGGGGAGCTGTTTTTT
TRBV7-2	NA	NA	TRBJ2-3	CASSLGTSDTQYF	TGTGCCAGCAGCTTAGGGACTTCAGATACGCAGTATTTT
TRBV28	NA	TRBD1	TRBJ2-7	CASHPPGQFYEQYF	TGTGCCAGCCATCCACCGGGACAGTTTTACGAGCAGTACTTC
TRBV4-2	NA	NA	TRBJ2-1	CASSPTPGANEQFF	TGTGCCAGCAGCCCGACCCCAGGGGCCAATGAGCAGTTCTTC
TRBV5-8	NA	NA	TRBJ1-3	CASSHPGQSGNTIYF	TGTGCCAGCAGCCATCCAGGGCAATCTGGAAACACCATATATTTT
TRBV27	NA	NA	TRBJ1-5	CASSLHGGNQPQHF	TGTGCCAGCAGTTTACACGGGGGCAATCAGCCCCAGCATTTT
TRBV28	NA	NA	TRBJ2-7	CATTGSQAYEQYF	TGTGCCACCACGGGGAGCCAGGCCTACGAGCAGTACTTC
TRBV18	NA	TRBD1	TRBJ2-1	CASSQDRDNEQFF	TGTGCCAGCTCACAGGACAGGGACAATGAGCAGTTCTTC
TRBV19	NA	TRBD2	TRBJ2-3	CASSLGLAGIATDTQYF	TGTGCCAGTTCACTCGGACTAGCGGGCATCGCCACAGATACGCAGTATTTT
TRBV4-3	NA	NA	TRBJ2-3	CASSQDLADTQYF	TGCGCCAGCAGCCAAGATTTGGCTGATACGCAGTATTTT
TRBV11-3	NA	TRBD2	TRBJ2-2	CASSLDLAGYNTGELFF	TGTGCCAGCAGCTTAGATCTAGCGGGATACAACACCGGGGAGCTGTTTTTT
TRBV6-4	NA	NA	TRBJ1-6	CASSDMGGLGSPLHF	TGTGCCAGCAGTGATATGGGGGGGCTCGGTTCACCCCTCCACTTT
TRBV28	NA	NA	TRBJ1-2	CASSTPGHDYGYTF	TGTGCCAGTAGTACTCCGGGACACGATTATGGCTACACCTTC
TRBV5-6	NA	NA	TRBJ1-2	CASSLADYGYTF	TGTGCCAGCAGCTTGGCAGACTATGGCTACACCTTC
TRBV6-6	NA	NA	TRBJ1-1	CASQPRGGNTEAFF	TGTGCCAGCCAGCCTCGGGGGGGGAACACTGAAGCTTTCTTT
TRBV11-3	NA	NA	TRBJ2-5	CASSFQRGETQYF	TGTGCCAGCAGCTTTCAAAGGGGAGAGACCCAGTACTTC
TRBV29-1	few	TRBD1	TRBJ2-7	CSVPWTGYEQYF	TGCAGCGTCCCTTGGACAGGGTACGAGCAGTACTTC
TRBV2	NA	TRBD1	TRBJ2-5	CASSFQGARETQYF	TGTGCCAGCAGCTTTCAGGGGGCCCGAGAGACCCAGTACTTC
TRBV19	NA	NA	TRBJ1-2	CASSTQGLYGYTF	TGTGCCAGTAGTACACAGGGTCTCTATGGCTACACCTTC
TRBV27	NA	NA	TRBJ2-7	CASSLRQGFGEQYF	TGTGCCAGCAGTTTAAGGCAGGGTTTCGGCGAGCAGTACTTC
TRBV2	few	TRBD1	TRBJ1-3	CASTRGATGGAGNTIYF	TGTGCCAGCACCCGGGGGGCCACAGGGGGCGCCGGAAACACCATATATTTT